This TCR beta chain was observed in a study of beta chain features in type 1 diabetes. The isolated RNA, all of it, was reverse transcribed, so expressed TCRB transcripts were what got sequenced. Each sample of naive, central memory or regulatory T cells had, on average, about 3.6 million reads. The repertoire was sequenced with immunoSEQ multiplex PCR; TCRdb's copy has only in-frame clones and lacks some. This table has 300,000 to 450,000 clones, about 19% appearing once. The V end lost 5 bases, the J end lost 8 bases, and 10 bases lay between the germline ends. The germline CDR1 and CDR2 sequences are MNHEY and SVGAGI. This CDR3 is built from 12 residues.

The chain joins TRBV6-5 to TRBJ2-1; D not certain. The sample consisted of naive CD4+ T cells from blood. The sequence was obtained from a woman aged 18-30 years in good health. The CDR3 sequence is CASSEPLHEQFF. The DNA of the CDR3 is TGTGCCAGCAGTGAGCCGCTCCATGAGCAGTTCTTC.